This TCR beta chain is drawn from a study of control samples from healthy donors and cancer patients. Trimming took 1 base from V and 7 from J, leaving 10 bases between them. This CDR3 comprises 13 residues. The germline gives CDR1 WNHNN, CDR2 SYGVQD (reference sequence). Assay used: immunoSEQ multiplex PCR; TCRdb lists only in-frame clones, some missing. The table includes tens of thousands of clones, 91% detected once. This TCR derives from a woman in her 30s in good health. Sequenced material: blood. The chain joins TRBV10-1 to TRBJ1-1, with D hard to call. CDR3 in amino acids: CASSEYREGEAFF. The CDR3, as DNA: TGCGCCAGCAGTGAGTACCGGGAGGGTGAAGCTTTCTTT.